The 14 T cell receptor beta chains below were found in one sample sequenced in a study of shared clonotypes between healthy human individuals (dated by TCRdb to between 2020 and 2021). The library was generated by the immunoSEQ multiplex PCR assay. TCRdb holds this immuneACCESS table with in-frame rearrangements only. Some clones are missing; in checked studies, unresolved V genes explain under half, and the rest has no known cause. The sample contains 300,000 to 350,000 clones, over 70% of them found a single time. Jointly, the top ten make up 10% of the sample. Sequencing used memory CD4+ T cells sorted from blood. According to the study, the label for this sample's cell subset or site signals: CD45RA-negative fraction. These receptors were taken from a man aged 25-45 years in good health.

This clone was observed a handful of times. Other DNA variants within this sample encode the same CDR3. The rearrangement uses TRBV29-1 and TRBJ1-1; D not resolved. V lost 6 bases and J 0 bases, leaving 17 bases between the germline ends. The CDR3 has 15 amino acids. Germline lookup yields CDR1 SQVTM and CDR2 ANQGSEA. CDR3 amino acids: CSVAPGWGMNTEAFF. The CDR3 DNA sequence: TGCAGCGTAGCCCCTGGGTGGGGAATGAACACTGAAGCTTTCTTT.

V usage is TRBV6-1 and J usage is TRBJ2-7, with D possibly being TRBD1 (6 bases). The CDR3 contains 14 residues. The germline V gene encodes CDR1 MNHNS and CDR2 SASEGT. Trimming cost V 5 bases and J 7 bases, with 18 bases left between them. The CDR3 coding sequence is TGTGCCAGCAGTACCCGGGACAATCTCGGAGAGCAGTACTTC. Protein product: CASSTRDNLGEQYF.

The rearrangement links TRBV5-8 to TRBJ2-7; D perhaps matches TRBD2 (6 bases). V lost 4 bases, J lost 6 bases, and 17 bases lay in between. CDR1 and CDR2 (germline): SGHTS, YDEGEE. The CDR3 has 14 amino acids. CDR3 in amino acids: CASSLKRRASEQYF. DNA for the CDR3: TGTGCCAGCAGCCTCAAAAGGAGGGCCTCCGAGCAGTACTTC.

The genes are TRBV18 and TRBJ1-2; the D gene is possibly TRBD1 (6 bases). Trimming took 6 bases from V and 3 from J, leaving 17 bases between them. CDR3 length equals 15 residues. Germline values: CDR1 KGHSH, CDR2 LQKENI. DNA of the CDR3: TGTGCCAGCTCCCTTCGGGACAATCCTGACTATGGCTACACCTTC. Protein: CASSLRDNPDYGYTF.

This clone is a singleton in its sample. The V and J genes are TRBV7-8 and TRBJ2-7; D gene unclear. V was shortened by 5 bases and J by 4 bases, with 12 bases between the two germline ends. Germline values: CDR1 SGHVS, CDR2 FQNEAQ. CDR3 size: 13 residues. The CDR3 loop reads CASSPGPIYEQYF. The CDR3 DNA reads as TGTGCCAGCAGCCCCGGGCCTATATACGAGCAGTACTTC.

The CDR3 DNA follows: TGTGCCAGCAGCCTTATTGCAGACAGGGTCACTGAAGCTTTCTTT. This sequence encodes CASSLIADRVTEAFF. V gene TRBV7-9 combines with J gene TRBJ1-1, with 7 bases aligning to TRBD1. The CDR3 has 15 amino acids. V was clipped by 5 bases and J by 4 bases; unmatched bases: 10. Germline assignment: CDR1 SEHNR and CDR2 FQNEAQ (reference sequence).

This clone was counted between two and nine times. The chain employs TRBV10-3 and TRBJ1-6; D is ambiguous. V lost 3 bases and J lost 6, with 15 bases in between. The CDR3 length is 16 residues. CDR1 and CDR2 (germline): ENHRY, SYGVKD. The CDR3 region has the DNA TGTGCCATCAGTGAAGTTAAGGGATCGGGTAATTCACCCCTCCACTTT. Translating it yields CAISEVKGSGNSPLHF.

This chain links TRBV14 with TRBJ2-7; D is uncertain. Germline V lookup: CDR1 SGHDN, CDR2 FVKESK. Trimming pared 1 base from V and 2 bases from J, leaving 15 bases between. This CDR3 region has 16 residues. The CDR3 sequence: CASSQAGRTGPYEQYF. The CDR3 nucleotides are TGTGCCAGCAGCCAAGCAGGACGAACCGGGCCCTACGAGCAGTACTTC.

The genes are TRBV7-2 and TRBJ1-2, with D possibly TRBD1 on 5 matching bases. Trimming left V 4 bases short and J 0 bases short, with 15 bases between. Per germline, CDR1 SGHTA and CDR2 FQGNSA. This CDR3 contains 16 residues. CDR3 coding DNA: TGTGCCAGCAGCTCGGGCGTGGCGGGGGCTAACTATGGCTACACCTTC. Translating gives CASSSGVAGANYGYTF. The whole variable domain, remainder taken from reference TRBV7-2 and TRBJ1-2, is GAGVSQSPSNKVTEKGKDVELRCDPISGHTALYWYRQSLGQGLEFLIYFQGNSAPDKSGLPSDRFSAERTGGSVSTLTIQRTQQEDSAVYLCASSSGVAGANYGYTFGSGTRLTVV.

The chain is built from TRBV5-5 and TRBJ1-5, with a weak D call TRBD1 (5 bases). Trimming stripped 7 bases from V and 7 bases from J, with 12 bases between. The CDR3 loop spans 12 amino acids. The germline V gene has CDR1 SGHKS and CDR2 YYEKEE (reference sequence). The CDR3 DNA is TGTGCCAGCGGGGGAGTGGGCCAGCCCCAGCATTTT. This codes for CASGGVGQPQHF.

With regard to this clone: With a far larger clone one base away, a read error is the likely cause. The chain has TRBV9 and TRBJ2-1, with no clear D. This CDR3 has 14 amino acids. Germline lookup yields CDR1 SGDLS and CDR2 YYNGEE. In nucleotides, the CDR3 is TGTGCCAGCAGTATAGGAGATTCCTACAATAAGCAGTTCTTC. Translation: CASSIGDSYNKQFF. The full variable domain, its missing parts supplied by reference TRBV9 and TRBJ2-1, is DSGVTQTPKHLITATGQRVTLRCSPRSGDLSVYWYQQSLDQGLQFLIQYYNGEERAKGNILERFSAQQFPDLHSELNLSSLELGDSALYFCASSIGDSYNKQFFGPGTRLTVL.

The V and J genes are TRBV27 and TRBJ2-7, with D perhaps given as TRBD1 or TRBD2 (5 bases each). The germline V gene encodes CDR1 MNHEY and CDR2 SMNVEV (reference sequence). The length of the CDR3 is 15 residues. Trimming took 6 bases from V and 2 from J, leaving 17 bases between them. CDR3 residues: CASSTETLGAYEQYF. CDR3 in DNA: TGTGCCAGCAGCACCGAGACATTGGGGGCCTACGAGCAGTACTTC.

J is TRBJ1-2 and V is TRBV2, with D unresolved. V lost 5 bases to trimming and J lost 7 bases, with 2 bases between them. The CDR3 has 9 amino acids. Germline values: CDR1 SNHLY, CDR2 FYNNEI. CDR3 sequence: CASSPGYTF. CDR3 DNA sequence: TGTGCCAGCAGTCCTGGCTACACCTTC.

The rearrangement joins TRBV11-3 to TRBJ1-1; TRBD1 aligns across 9 bases. The junction had 6 bases not matched to a gene; V was cut back by 5 bases and J by 5 bases. CDR1 SGHNT and CDR2 YENEEA come from the germline V gene. The CDR3 contains 14 residues. Here the CDR3 reads CASSAGQGRTEAFF. As DNA, the CDR3 is TGTGCCAGCAGCGCGGGACAGGGTAGGACTGAAGCTTTCTTT.